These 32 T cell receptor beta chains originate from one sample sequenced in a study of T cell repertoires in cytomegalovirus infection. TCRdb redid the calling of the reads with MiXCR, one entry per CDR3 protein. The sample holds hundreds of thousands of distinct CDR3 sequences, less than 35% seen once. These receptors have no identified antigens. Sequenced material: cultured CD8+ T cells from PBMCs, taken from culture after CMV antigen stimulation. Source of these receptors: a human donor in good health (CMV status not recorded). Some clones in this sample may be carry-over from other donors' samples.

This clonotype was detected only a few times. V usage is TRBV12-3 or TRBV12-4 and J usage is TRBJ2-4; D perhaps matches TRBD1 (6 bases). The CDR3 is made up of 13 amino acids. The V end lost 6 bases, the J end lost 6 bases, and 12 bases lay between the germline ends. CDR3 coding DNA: TGTGCCAGCAGCCCCACAGGGCTAAACATTCAGTACTTC. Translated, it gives CASSPTGLNIQYF.

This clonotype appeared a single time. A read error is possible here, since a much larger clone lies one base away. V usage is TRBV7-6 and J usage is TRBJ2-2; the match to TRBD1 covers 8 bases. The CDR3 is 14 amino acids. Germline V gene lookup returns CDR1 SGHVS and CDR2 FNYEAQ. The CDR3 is CVSSLGGTGLELFF. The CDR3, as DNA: TGTGTCAGCAGCTTAGGGGGGACAGGTCTGGAGCTGTTTTTT. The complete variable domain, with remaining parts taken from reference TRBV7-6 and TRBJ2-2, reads GAGVSQSPRYKVTKRGQDVALRCDPISGHVSLYWYRQALGQGPEFLTYFNYEAQQDKSGLPNDRFSAERPEGSISTLTIQRTEQRDSAMYRCVSSLGGTGLELFFGEGSRLTVL.

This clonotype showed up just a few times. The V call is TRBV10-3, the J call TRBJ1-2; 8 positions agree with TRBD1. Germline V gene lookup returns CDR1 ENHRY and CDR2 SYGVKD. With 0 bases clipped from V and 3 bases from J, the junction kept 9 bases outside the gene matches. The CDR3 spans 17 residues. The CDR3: CAISESPDRGPYYGYTF. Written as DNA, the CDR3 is TGTGCCATCAGTGAGTCCCCCGACAGGGGACCTTACTATGGCTACACCTTC.

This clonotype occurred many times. The CDR3 coding sequence is TGTGCCAGCAGATCTCCAGGGTCCTACAATGAGCAGTTCTTC. Translated, it gives CASRSPGSYNEQFF. V usage is TRBV28 and J usage is TRBJ2-1; weak D call: TRBD1 (5 bases). The CDR3 runs 14 residues. Trimming took 6 bases from V and 1 from J, leaving 10 bases between them. In germline, CDR1 is MDHEN, CDR2 SYDVKM.

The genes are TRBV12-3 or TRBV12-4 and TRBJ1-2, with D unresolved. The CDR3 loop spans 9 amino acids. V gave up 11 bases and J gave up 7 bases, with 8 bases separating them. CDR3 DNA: TGTGCCCTCACCCCTGGCTACACCTTC. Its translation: CALTPGYTF.

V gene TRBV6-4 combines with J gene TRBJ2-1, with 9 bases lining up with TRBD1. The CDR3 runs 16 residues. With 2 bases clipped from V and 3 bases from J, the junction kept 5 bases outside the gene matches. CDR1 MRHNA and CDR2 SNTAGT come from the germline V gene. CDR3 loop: CASSDTGQGLYNEQFF. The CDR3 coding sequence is TGTGCCAGCAGTGACACAGGACAGGGGCTCTACAATGAGCAGTTCTTC.

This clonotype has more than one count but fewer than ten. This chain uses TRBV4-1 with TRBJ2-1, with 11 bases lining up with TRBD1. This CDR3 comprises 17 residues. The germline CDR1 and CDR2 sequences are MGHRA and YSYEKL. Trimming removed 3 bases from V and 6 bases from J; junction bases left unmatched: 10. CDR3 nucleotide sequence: TGCGCCAGCAGCCAGAACCCCGGGACAGGGGGATTCAATGAGCAGTTCTTC. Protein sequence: CASSQNPGTGGFNEQFF.

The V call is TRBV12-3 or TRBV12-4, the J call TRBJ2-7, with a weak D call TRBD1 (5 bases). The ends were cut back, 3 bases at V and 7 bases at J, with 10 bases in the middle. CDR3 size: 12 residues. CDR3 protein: CASSLTAREQYF. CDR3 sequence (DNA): TGTGCCAGCAGTTTGACAGCTCGAGAGCAGTACTTC.

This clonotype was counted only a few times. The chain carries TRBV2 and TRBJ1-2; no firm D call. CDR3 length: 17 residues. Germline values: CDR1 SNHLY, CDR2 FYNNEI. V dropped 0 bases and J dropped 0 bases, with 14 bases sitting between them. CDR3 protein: CASSEAVAALPNYGYTF. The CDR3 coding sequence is TGTGCCAGCAGTGAAGCAGTGGCGGCACTACCTAACTATGGCTACACCTTC.

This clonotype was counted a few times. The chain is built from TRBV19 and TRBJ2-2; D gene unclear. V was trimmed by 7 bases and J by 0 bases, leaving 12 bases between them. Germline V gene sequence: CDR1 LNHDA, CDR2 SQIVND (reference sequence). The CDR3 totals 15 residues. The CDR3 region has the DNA TGTGCCAGTATTGATCCCCGGGCGAACACCGGGGAGCTGTTTTTT. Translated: CASIDPRANTGELFF.

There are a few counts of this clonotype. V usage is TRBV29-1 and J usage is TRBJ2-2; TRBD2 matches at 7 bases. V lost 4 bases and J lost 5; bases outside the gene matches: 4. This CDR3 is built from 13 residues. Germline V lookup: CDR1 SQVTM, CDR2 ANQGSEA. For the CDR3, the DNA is TGCAGCGTTGTGGGGGGGATAACCGGGGAGCTGTTTTTT. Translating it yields CSVVGGITGELFF.

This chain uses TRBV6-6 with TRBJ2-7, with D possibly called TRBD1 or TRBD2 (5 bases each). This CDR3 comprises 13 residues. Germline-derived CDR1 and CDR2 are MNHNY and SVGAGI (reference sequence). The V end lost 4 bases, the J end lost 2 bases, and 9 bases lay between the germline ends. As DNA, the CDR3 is TGTGCCAGCAGTTGGGACGGCCCCTACGAGCAGTACTTC. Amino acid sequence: CASSWDGPYEQYF.

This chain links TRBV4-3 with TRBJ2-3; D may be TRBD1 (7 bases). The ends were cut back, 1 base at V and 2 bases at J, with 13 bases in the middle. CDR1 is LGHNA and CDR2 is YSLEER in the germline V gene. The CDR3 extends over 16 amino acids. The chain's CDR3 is CASSQGRDRYTDTQYF. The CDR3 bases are TGCGCCAGCAGCCAAGGGAGGGACAGATACACAGATACGCAGTATTTT.

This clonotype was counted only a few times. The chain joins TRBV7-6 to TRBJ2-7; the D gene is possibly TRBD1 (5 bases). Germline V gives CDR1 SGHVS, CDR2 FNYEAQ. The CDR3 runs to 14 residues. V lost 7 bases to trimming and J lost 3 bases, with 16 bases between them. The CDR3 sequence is CASTQGRQYYEQYF. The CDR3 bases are TGTGCCAGCACCCAAGGCAGACAGTACTACGAGCAGTACTTC.

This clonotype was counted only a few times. The CDR3 here is CASSEARAASGALYEQYV. The DNA for the CDR3 is TGTGCCAGCAGTGAAGCTCGGGCGGCTAGCGGGGCCCTCTACGAGCAGTACGTC. The chain carries TRBV6-1 and TRBJ2-7; 9 bases align to TRBD2. This CDR3 spans 18 amino acids. V lost 0 bases to trimming and J lost 3 bases; unmatched junction nucleotides: 12. The germline V gene encodes CDR1 MNHNS and CDR2 SASEGT.

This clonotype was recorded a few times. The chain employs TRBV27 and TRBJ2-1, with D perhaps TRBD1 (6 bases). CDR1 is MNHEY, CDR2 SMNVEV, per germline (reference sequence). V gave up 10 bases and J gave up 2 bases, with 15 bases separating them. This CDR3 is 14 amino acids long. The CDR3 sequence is CATTETGAYNEQFF. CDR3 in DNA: TGTGCCACCACCGAGACAGGCGCCTACAATGAGCAGTTCTTC.

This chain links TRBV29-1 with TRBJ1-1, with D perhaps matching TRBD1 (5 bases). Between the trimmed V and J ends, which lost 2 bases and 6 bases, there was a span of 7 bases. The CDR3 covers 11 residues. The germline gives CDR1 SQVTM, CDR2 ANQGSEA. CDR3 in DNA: TGCAGCGTTGAATCCAGGGCTGAAGCTTTCTTT. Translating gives CSVESRAEAFF.

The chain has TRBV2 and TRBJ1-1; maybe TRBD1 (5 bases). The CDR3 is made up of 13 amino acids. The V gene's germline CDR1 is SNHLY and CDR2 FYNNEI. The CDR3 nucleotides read TGTGCACGAAGGGGCCAGGGCAACACTGAAGCTTTCTTT. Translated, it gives CARRGQGNTEAFF.

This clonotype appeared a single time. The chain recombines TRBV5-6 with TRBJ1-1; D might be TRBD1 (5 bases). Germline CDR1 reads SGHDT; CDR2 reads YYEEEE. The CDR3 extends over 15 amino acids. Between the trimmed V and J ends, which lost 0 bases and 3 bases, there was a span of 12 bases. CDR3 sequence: CASSLGGGTYTEAFF. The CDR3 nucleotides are TGTGCCAGCAGCTTGGGGGGGGGTACCTACACTGAAGCTTTCTTT.

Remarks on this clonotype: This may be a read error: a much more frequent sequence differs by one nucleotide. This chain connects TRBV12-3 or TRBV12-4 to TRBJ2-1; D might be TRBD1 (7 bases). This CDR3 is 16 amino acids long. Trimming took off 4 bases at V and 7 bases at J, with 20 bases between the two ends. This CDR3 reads CASSWNPGGRKNEQFF. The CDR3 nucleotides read TGTGCCAGCAGTTGGAATCCAGGGGGGAGAAAGAATGAGCAGTTCTTC.

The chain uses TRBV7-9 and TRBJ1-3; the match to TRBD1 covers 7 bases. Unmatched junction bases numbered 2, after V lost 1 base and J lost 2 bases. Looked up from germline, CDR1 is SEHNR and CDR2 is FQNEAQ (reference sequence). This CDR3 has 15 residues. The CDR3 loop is CASSLGGGTGNTIYF. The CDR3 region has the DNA TGTGCCAGCAGCTTAGGAGGGGGCACTGGAAACACCATATATTTT.

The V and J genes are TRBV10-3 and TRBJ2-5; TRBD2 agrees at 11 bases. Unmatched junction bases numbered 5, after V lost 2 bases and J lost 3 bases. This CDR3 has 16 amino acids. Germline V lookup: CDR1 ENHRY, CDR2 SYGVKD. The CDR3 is CAISELGGLAEETQYF. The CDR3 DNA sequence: TGTGCCATCAGTGAGCTAGGGGGACTAGCGGAAGAGACCCAGTACTTC.

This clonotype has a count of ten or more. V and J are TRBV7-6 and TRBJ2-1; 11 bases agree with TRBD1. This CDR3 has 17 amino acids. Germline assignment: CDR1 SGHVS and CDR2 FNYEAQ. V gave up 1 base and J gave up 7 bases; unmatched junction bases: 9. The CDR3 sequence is CASSLGTGGARGNEQFF. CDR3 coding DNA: TGTGCCAGCAGCTTAGGGACAGGGGGCGCGAGGGGTAATGAGCAGTTCTTC.

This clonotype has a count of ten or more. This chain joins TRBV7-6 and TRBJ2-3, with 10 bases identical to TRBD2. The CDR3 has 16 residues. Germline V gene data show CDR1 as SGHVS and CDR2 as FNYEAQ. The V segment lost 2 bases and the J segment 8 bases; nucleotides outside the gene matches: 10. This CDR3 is CASSLRERGGQGTQYF. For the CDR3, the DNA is TGTGCCAGCAGCTTACGAGAGCGGGGGGGCCAAGGTACGCAGTATTTT.

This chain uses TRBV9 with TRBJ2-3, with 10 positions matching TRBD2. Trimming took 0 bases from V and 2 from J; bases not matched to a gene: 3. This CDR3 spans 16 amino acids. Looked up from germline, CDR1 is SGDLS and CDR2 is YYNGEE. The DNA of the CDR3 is TGTGCCAGCAGCGTAGGAAGCGGGGGGGCCACAGATACGCAGTATTTT. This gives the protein CASSVGSGGATDTQYF.

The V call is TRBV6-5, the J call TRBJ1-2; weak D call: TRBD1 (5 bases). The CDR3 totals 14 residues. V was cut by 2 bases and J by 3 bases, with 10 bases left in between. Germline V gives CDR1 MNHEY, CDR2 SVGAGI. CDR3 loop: CASSYLLGDYGYTF. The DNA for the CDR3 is TGTGCCAGCAGTTACCTCCTGGGGGACTATGGCTACACCTTC.

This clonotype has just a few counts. CDR3 sequence: CASSLLDSAGNTIYF. The CDR3 DNA reads as TGTGCCAGCAGCTTGTTAGATTCCGCTGGAAACACCATATATTTT. The J gene is TRBJ1-3, the V gene TRBV7-6, with D hard to call. CDR3 length: 15 amino acids. Germline CDR1 is SGHVS and CDR2 is FNYEAQ. V was shortened by 3 bases and J by 2 bases, with 11 bases between the two germline ends.

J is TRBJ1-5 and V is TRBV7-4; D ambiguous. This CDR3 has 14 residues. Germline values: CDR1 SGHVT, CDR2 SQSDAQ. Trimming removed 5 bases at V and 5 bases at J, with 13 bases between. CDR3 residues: CASSPWTDYQPQHF. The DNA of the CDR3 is TGTGCCAGCAGCCCTTGGACGGACTATCAGCCCCAGCATTTT.

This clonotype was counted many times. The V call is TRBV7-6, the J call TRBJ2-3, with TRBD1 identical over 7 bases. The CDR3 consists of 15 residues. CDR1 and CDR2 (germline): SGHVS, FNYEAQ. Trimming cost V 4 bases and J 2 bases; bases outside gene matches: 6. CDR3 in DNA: TGTGCCAGCAGCTACAGGGGACGAAACACAGATACGCAGTATTTT. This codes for CASSYRGRNTDTQYF. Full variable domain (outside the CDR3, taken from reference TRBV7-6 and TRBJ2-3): GAGVSQSPRYKVTKRGQDVALRCDPISGHVSLYWYRQALGQGPEFLTYFNYEAQQDKSGLPNDRFSAERPEGSISTLTIQRTEQRDSAMYRCASSYRGRNTDTQYFGPGTRLTVL.

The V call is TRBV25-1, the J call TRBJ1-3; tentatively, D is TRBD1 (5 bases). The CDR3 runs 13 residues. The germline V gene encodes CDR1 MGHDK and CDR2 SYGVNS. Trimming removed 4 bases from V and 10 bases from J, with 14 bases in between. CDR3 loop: CASSAGTAKTIYF. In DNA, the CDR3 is TGTGCCAGCAGTGCAGGGACGGCGAAGACCATATATTTT.

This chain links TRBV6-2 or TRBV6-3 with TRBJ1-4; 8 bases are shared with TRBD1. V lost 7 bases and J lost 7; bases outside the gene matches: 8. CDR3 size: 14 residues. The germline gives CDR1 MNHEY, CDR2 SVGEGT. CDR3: CASIRDRRGEKLFF. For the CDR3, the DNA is TGTGCCAGCATTCGGGACAGGCGGGGTGAAAAACTGTTTTTT.

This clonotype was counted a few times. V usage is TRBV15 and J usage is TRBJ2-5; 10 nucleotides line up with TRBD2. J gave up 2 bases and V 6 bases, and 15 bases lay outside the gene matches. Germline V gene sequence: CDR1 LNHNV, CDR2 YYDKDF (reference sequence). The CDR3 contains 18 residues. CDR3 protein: CATSTLPLAGVMQETQYF. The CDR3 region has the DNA TGTGCCACCAGTACCTTGCCGCTAGCGGGGGTTATGCAAGAGACCCAGTACTTC.